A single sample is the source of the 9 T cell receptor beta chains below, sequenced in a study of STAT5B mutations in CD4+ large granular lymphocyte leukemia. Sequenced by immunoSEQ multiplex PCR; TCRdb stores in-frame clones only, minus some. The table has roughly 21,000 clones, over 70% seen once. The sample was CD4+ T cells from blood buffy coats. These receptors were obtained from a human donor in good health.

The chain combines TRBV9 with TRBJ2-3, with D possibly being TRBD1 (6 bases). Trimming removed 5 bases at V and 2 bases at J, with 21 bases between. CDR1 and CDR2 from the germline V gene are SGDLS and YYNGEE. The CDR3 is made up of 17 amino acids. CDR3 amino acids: CASSDSTGLGVTDTQYF. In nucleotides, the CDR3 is TGTGCCAGCAGTGACTCCACAGGGTTGGGGGTCACAGATACGCAGTATTTT. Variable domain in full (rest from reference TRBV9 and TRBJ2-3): DSGVTQTPKHLITATGQRVTLRCSPRSGDLSVYWYQQSLDQGLQFLIQYYNGEERAKGNILERFSAQQFPDLHSELNLSSLELGDSALYFCASSDSTGLGVTDTQYFGPGTRLTVL.

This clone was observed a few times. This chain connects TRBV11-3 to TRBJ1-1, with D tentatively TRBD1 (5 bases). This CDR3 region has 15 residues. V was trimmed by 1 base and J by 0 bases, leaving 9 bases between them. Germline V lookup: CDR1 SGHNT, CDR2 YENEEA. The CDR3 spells CASSLAQGLNTEAFF. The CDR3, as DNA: TGTGCCAGCAGCTTAGCCCAGGGATTGAACACTGAAGCTTTCTTT.

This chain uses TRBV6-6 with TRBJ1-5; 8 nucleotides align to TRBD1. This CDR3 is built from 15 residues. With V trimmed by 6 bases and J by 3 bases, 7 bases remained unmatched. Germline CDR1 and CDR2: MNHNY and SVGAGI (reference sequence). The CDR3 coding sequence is TGTGCCAGCAGCGCCCGGGACAGGCTCAATCAGCCCCAGCATTTT. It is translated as CASSARDRLNQPQHF.

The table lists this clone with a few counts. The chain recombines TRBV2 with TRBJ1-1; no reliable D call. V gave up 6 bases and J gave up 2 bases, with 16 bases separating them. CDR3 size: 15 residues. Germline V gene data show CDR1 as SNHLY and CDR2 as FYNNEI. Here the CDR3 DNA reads TGTGCCAGCAGCGAGCCCTCAGACGGCAACACTGAAGCTTTCTTT. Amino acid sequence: CASSEPSDGNTEAFF.

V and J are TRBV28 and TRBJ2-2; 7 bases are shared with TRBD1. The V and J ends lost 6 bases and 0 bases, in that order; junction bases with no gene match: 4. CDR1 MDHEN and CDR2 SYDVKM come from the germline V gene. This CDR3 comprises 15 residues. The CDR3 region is CASRGGTANTGELFF. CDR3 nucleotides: TGTGCCAGCAGGGGTGGGACAGCGAACACCGGGGAGCTGTTTTTT.

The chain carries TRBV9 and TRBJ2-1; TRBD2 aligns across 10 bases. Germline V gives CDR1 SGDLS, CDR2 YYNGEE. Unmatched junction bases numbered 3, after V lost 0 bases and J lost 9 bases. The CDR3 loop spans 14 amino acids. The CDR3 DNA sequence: TGTGCCAGCAGCGTAGCTGGGACTAGCGCTGAGCAGTTCTTC. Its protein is CASSVAGTSAEQFF.

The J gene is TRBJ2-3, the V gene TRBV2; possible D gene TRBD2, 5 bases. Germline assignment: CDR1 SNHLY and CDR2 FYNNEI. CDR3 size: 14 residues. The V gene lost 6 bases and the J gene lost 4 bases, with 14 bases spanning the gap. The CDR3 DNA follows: TGTGCCAGCAGCCTTGATTCGAGGGCAGATACGCAGTATTTT. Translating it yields CASSLDSRADTQYF.

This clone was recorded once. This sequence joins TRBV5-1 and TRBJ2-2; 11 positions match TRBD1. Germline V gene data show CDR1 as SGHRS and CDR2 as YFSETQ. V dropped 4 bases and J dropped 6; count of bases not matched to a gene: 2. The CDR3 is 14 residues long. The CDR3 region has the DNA TGCGCCAGCAGCCCGGGACAGGGGGCCGGGGAGCTGTTTTTT. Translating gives CASSPGQGAGELFF. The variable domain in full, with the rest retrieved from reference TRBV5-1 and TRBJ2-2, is KAGVTQTPRYLIKTRGQQVTLSCSPISGHRSVSWYQQTPGQGLQFLFEYFSETQRNKGNFPGRFSGRQFSNSRSEMNVSTLELGDSALYLCASSPGQGAGELFFGEGSRLTVL.

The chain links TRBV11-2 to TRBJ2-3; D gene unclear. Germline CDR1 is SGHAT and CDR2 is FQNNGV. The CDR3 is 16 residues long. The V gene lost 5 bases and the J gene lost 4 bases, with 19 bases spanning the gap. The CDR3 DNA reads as TGTGCCAGCAGCCCCGGAGCGCTCTCACTGGCAGATACGCAGTATTTT. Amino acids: CASSPGALSLADTQYF. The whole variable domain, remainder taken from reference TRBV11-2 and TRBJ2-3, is EAGVAQSPRYKIIEKRQSVAFWCNPISGHATLYWYQQILGQGPKLLIQFQNNGVVDDSQLPKDRFSAERLKGVDSTLKIQPAKLEDSAVYLCASSPGALSLADTQYFGPGTRLTVL.